These 10 T cell receptor beta chains were all obtained from the same sample, sequenced in a study of neurological immune-mediated disorders. Described time point: longitudinal time-point 2. Each CDR3 protein gets one entry after TCRdb re-called the 5' RACE reads with MiXCR. Found here are 60,000 to 75,000 distinct CDR3 sequences, around 9.7% of them singletons; the top ten hold roughly an eighth. The sample was PBMCs. These receptors all come from a man in his thirties or forties in good health.

There are many counts of this clonotype. This sequence joins TRBV7-8 and TRBJ1-4; the D is unclear. This CDR3 is 12 amino acids long. The V end was cut by 1 base, the J end by 7 bases, with 4 bases between. Germline assignment: CDR1 SGHVS and CDR2 FQNEAQ. CDR3 residues: CASSLVAEKLFF. For the CDR3, the DNA is TGTGCCAGCAGCTTAGTGGCTGAAAAACTGTTTTTT.

This clonotype was detected ten times or more. The J gene is TRBJ2-7, the V gene TRBV5-1; 9 positions agree with TRBD1. After removal of 4 bases from V and 2 bases from J, the junction contained 7 bases not matched to a gene. CDR1 is SGHRS and CDR2 is YFSETQ in the germline V gene. The CDR3 has 15 amino acids. CDR3 sequence reads: CASSATGGRAYEQYF. CDR3 DNA sequence: TGCGCCAGCAGCGCGACAGGGGGTAGAGCCTACGAGCAGTACTTC.

This clonotype was picked up a small number of times. The rearrangement uses TRBV18 and TRBJ2-1; possible D gene TRBD2, 5 bases. CDR3 length: 15 amino acids. V shed 3 bases and J shed 0 bases, with 9 bases lying between them. The V gene's germline CDR1 is KGHSH and CDR2 LQKENI. CDR3 amino acids: CASSPGLSSYNEQFF. The CDR3 DNA reads TGTGCCAGCTCACCTGGACTCAGCTCCTACAATGAGCAGTTCTTC.

This clonotype was detected ten times or more. This chain joins TRBV5-1 and TRBJ2-7, with D hard to call. CDR3 length equals 13 residues. V dropped 2 bases and J dropped 2 bases, with 8 bases sitting between them. In germline, CDR1 is SGHRS, CDR2 YFSETQ. The chain's CDR3 is CASSFKLTYEQYF. The CDR3, as DNA: TGCGCCAGCAGCTTTAAACTAACCTACGAGCAGTACTTC. The full variable domain, with the rest looked up from reference TRBV5-1 and TRBJ2-7, is KAGVTQTPRYLIKTRGQQVTLSCSPISGHRSVSWYQQTPGQGLQFLFEYFSETQRNKGNFPGRFSGRQFSNSRSEMNVSTLELGDSALYLCASSFKLTYEQYFGPGTRLTVT.

This clonotype was recorded many times. The gene calls are TRBV7-7 and TRBJ1-5, with D uncertain. CDR1 and CDR2 from the germline V gene are SSHAT and FNYEAQ (reference sequence). V was clipped by 7 bases and J by 2 bases, with 15 bases between them. The CDR3 has 15 amino acids. The CDR3 DNA follows: TGTGCCAGCACCGCCGGGCCAGGATGCAATCAGCCCCAGCATTTT. It specifies CASTAGPGCNQPQHF.

This clonotype was counted many times. The chain employs TRBV3-1 and TRBJ1-4; D uncertain. From germline, CDR1 is LGHDT and CDR2 YNNKEL (reference sequence). The CDR3 contains 14 residues. V was trimmed by 3 bases and J by 7 bases, leaving 12 bases between them. CDR3 sequence: CASSQGAWGEKLFF. In nucleotides, the CDR3 is TGTGCCAGCAGCCAGGGTGCCTGGGGTGAAAAACTGTTTTTT.

This clonotype showed up many times. The chain couples TRBV3-1 to TRBJ2-5; weak D call: TRBD2 (6 bases). The CDR3 has 14 amino acids. The germline V gene encodes CDR1 LGHDT and CDR2 YNNKEL (reference sequence). Trimming cost V 4 bases and J 5 bases, with 14 bases left between them. The CDR3 nucleotides are TGTGCCAGCAGCCCCGGCCCGGAGGGGGAGACCCAGTACTTC. It translates to CASSPGPEGETQYF.

This clonotype was found many times. The rearrangement uses TRBV20-1 and TRBJ2-7, with D maybe TRBD2 (6 bases). Germline V gene data show CDR1 as DFQATT and CDR2 as SNEGSKA (reference sequence). With 7 bases removed from V and 1 base from J, the gap between germline ends came to 14 bases. This CDR3 spans 13 amino acids. The CDR3 loop is CSVTGLPSYEQYF. CDR3 DNA sequence: TGCAGTGTCACGGGACTCCCGTCCTACGAGCAGTACTTC.

Many counts were recorded for this clonotype. At one end the junction does not follow the germline gene, possibly because of a read error. The chain's CDR3 is CASSLVVGNTEAFF. In DNA form, the CDR3 reads TGCGCCAGCAGCTTGGTGGTCGGGAACACTGAAGCTTTCTTT. The V gene is TRBV7-8, the J gene TRBJ1-1, with D unclear. The CDR3 is made up of 14 amino acids. The germline V gene has CDR1 SGHVS and CDR2 FQNEAQ.

This clonotype was counted ten times or more. The J gene is TRBJ1-1, the V gene TRBV7-2, with TRBD1 identical over 9 bases. Germline V lookup: CDR1 SGHTA, CDR2 FQGNSA. The trim removed 5 bases at V and 5 bases at J, leaving 9 bases unmatched. CDR3 size: 15 residues. The CDR3 DNA sequence: TGTGCCAGCAGCGACACCGGGACAGGGAGTACTGAAGCTTTCTTT. Its protein product is CASSDTGTGSTEAFF.